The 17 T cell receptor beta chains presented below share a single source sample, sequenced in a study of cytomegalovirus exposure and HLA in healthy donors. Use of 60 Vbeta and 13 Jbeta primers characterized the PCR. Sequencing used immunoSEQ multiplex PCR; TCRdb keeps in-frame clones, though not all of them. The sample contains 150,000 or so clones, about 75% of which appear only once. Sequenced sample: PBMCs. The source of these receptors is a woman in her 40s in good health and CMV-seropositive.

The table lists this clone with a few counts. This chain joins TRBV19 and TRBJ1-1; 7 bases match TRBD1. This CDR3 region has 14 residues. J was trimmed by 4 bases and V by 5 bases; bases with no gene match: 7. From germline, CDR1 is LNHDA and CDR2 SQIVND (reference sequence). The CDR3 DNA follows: TGTGCCAGTAGTGTCCCCAGGGGGACCACTGAAGCTTTCTTT. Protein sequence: CASSVPRGTTEAFF. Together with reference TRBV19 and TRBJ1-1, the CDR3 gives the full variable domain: DGGITQSPKYLFRKEGQNVTLSCEQNLNHDAMYWYRQDPGQGLRLIYYSQIVNDFQKGDIAEGYSVSREKKESFPLTVTSAQKNPTAFYLCASSVPRGTTEAFFGQGTRLTVV.

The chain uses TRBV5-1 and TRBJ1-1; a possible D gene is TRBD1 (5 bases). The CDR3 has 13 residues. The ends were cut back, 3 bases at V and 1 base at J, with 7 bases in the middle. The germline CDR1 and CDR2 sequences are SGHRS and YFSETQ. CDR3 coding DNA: TGCGCCAGCAGCTCGGACACGAACACTGAAGCTTTCTTT. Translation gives CASSSDTNTEAFF. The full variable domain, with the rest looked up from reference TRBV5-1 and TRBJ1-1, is KAGVTQTPRYLIKTRGQQVTLSCSPISGHRSVSWYQQTPGQGLQFLFEYFSETQRNKGNFPGRFSGRQFSNSRSEMNVSTLELGDSALYLCASSSDTNTEAFFGQGTRLTVV.

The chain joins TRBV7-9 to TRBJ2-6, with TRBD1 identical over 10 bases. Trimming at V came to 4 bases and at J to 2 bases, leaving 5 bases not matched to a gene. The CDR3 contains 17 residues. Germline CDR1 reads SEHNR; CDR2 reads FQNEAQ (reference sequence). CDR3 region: CASSSGQGFAGANVLTF. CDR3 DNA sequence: TGTGCCAGCAGCTCGGGACAGGGGTTCGCTGGGGCCAACGTCCTGACTTTC.

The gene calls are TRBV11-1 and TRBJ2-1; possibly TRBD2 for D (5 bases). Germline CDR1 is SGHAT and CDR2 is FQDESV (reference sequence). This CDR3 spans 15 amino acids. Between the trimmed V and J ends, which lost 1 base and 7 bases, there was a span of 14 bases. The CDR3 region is CASSLDEGSRNEQFF. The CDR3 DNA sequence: TGTGCCAGCAGCTTAGACGAGGGTTCTAGGAATGAGCAGTTCTTC.

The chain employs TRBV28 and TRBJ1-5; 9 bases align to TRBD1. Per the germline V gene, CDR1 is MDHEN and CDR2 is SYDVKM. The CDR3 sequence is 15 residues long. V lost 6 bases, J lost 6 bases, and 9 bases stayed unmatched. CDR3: CASSPGQGSGQPQHF. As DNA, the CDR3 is TGTGCCAGCAGCCCCGGACAGGGGTCGGGTCAGCCCCAGCATTTT.

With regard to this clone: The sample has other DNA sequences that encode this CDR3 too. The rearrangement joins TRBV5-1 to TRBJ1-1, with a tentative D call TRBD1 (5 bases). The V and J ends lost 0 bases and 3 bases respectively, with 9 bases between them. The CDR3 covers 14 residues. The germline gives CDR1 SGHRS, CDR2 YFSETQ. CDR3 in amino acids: CASSLGQSYTEAFF. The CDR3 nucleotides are TGCGCCAGCAGCTTGGGACAGAGTTACACTGAAGCTTTCTTT.

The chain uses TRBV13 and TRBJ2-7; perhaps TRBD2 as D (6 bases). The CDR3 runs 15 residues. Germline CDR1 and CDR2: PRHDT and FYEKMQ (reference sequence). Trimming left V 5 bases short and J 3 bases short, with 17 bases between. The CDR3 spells CASSPRGRGDYEQYF. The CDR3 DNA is TGTGCCAGCAGCCCCCGAGGGCGGGGAGACTACGAGCAGTACTTC.

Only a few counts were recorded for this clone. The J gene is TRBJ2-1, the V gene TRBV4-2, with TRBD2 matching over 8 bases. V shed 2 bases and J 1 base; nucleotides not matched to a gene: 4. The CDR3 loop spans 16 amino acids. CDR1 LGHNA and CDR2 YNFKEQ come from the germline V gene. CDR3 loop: CASSQFPSGSYNEQFF. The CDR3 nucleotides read TGTGCCAGCAGCCAATTCCCTAGCGGGTCCTACAATGAGCAGTTCTTC.

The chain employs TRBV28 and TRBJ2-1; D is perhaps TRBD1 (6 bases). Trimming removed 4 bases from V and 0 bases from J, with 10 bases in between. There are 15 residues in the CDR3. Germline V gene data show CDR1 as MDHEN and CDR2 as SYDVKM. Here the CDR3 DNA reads TGTGCCAGCAGTTCAACAGGGAGCTCCTACAATGAGCAGTTCTTC. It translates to CASSSTGSSYNEQFF.

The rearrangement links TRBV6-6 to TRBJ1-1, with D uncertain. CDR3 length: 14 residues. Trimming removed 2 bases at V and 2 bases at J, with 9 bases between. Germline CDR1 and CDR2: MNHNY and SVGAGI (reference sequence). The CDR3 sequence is CASSYGRGNTEAFF. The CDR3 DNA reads TGTGCCAGCAGTTACGGGCGGGGTAACACTGAAGCTTTCTTT.

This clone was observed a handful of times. The DNA of the CDR3 is TGCGCCAGCAGCCGCGAGAGCGTAGCGGGGGGAAATTACGAGCAGTACTTC. This gives the protein CASSRESVAGGNYEQYF. V is TRBV4-3 and J is TRBJ2-7, with TRBD2 matching over 10 bases. Germline V lookup: CDR1 LGHNA, CDR2 YSLEER. CDR3 length: 17 amino acids. Trimming removed 4 bases from V and 4 bases from J; junction bases left unmatched: 13.

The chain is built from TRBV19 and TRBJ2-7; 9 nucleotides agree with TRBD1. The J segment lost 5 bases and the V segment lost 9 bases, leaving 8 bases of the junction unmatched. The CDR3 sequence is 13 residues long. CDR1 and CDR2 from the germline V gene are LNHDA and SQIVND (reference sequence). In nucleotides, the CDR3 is TGTGCCAGCCATACAGGGGGCAACGACGAGCAGTACTTC. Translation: CASHTGGNDEQYF.

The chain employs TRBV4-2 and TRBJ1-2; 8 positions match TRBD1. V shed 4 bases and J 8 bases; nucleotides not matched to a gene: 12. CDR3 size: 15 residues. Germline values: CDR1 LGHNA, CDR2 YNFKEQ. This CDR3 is CASSLGPTGQAGYTF. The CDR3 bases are TGTGCCAGCAGCCTGGGCCCTACGGGACAGGCAGGCTACACCTTC.

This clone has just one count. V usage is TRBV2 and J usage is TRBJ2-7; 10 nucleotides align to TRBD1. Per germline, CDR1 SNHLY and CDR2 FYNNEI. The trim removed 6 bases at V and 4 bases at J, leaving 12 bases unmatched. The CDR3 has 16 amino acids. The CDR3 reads CASRPPSGTGEYEQYF. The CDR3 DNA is TGTGCCAGCAGGCCTCCTAGTGGGACAGGGGAGTACGAGCAGTACTTC.

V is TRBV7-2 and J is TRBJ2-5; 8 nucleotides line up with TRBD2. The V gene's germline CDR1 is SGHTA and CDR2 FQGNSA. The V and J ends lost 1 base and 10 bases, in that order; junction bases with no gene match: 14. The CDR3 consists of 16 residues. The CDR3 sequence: CASSLEFGLAGVGQYF. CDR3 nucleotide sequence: TGTGCCAGCAGCTTAGAGTTTGGGCTAGCGGGCGTAGGCCAGTACTTC.

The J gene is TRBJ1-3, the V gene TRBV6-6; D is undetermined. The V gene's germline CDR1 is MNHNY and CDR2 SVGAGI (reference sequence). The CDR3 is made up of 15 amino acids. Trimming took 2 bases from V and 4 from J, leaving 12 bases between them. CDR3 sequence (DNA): TGTGCCAGCAGTTACACTACCCGAAGAGGAAACACCATATATTTT. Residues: CASSYTTRRGNTIYF.

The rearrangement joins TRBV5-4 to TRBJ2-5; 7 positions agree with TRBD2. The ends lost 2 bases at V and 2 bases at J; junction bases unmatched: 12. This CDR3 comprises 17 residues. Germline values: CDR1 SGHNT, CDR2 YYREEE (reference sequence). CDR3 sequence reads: CASSFQGSAGAQETQYF. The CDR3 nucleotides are TGTGCCAGCAGCTTCCAGGGTAGTGCGGGAGCACAAGAGACCCAGTACTTC.